This is a list of T cell receptor beta chains from one sample in a study of T cell repertoires in cytomegalovirus infection. Via MiXCR, TCRdb re-called the reads, giving one row per CDR3 protein. The table includes around 750,000 distinct CDR3 sequences, 30% to 35% detected once. The antigens of these receptors remain unknown. The sequencing here drew on cultured CD8+ T cells from PBMCs, taken from culture after CMV antigen stimulation. The origin of the receptors is a human donor in good health (CMV status not recorded). Some clones in this sample may be carry-over from other donors' samples. The CDR3 runs from the conserved cysteine through the conserved F or W. The order of the fields is J gene, V gene, CDR3 protein.

j_call: TRBJ2-6; v_call: TRBV7-3; cdr3_aa: CASSETGPRTYGANVLTF
j_call: TRBJ2-1; v_call: TRBV6-2/TRBV6-3; cdr3_aa: CASSYSIGLAGTNNEQFF
j_call: TRBJ2-7; v_call: TRBV10-3; cdr3_aa: CAIKGAGSYEQYF
j_call: TRBJ1-1; v_call: TRBV29-1; cdr3_aa: CSVELANTEAFF
j_call: TRBJ1-1; v_call: TRBV11-1; cdr3_aa: CASSFDGGPEAFF
j_call: TRBJ1-6; v_call: TRBV27; cdr3_aa: CASSSRDRVYSPLHF
j_call: TRBJ2-5; v_call: TRBV20-1; cdr3_aa: CSARDRRLAGKETQYF
j_call: TRBJ1-2; v_call: TRBV24-1; cdr3_aa: CATSDSQQGASYGYTF
j_call: TRBJ1-5; v_call: TRBV4-1; cdr3_aa: CASSQAHRGQPQHF
j_call: TRBJ2-5; v_call: TRBV7-3; cdr3_aa: CASSLESLTQYF
j_call: TRBJ2-5; v_call: TRBV6-5; cdr3_aa: CASSYLVGETQYF
j_call: TRBJ2-1; v_call: TRBV11-1; cdr3_aa: CASSSTERGYYNEQFF
j_call: TRBJ2-3; v_call: TRBV7-2; cdr3_aa: CASSLVGGLGDTQYF
j_call: -; v_call: TRBV24-1; cdr3_aa: CATSDLVDEQYF
j_call: TRBJ2-1; v_call: TRBV12-3/TRBV12-4; cdr3_aa: CASLGQGYGSYNEQFF
j_call: TRBJ2-1; v_call: TRBV7-2; cdr3_aa: CASSLSQGDGTEQFF
j_call: TRBJ2-2; v_call: TRBV20-1; cdr3_aa: CSAQDRENTGELFF
j_call: TRBJ2-7; v_call: TRBV2; cdr3_aa: CASSATGTGTFDEQYF
j_call: TRBJ2-1; v_call: TRBV6-6; cdr3_aa: CASSYWDGAYNEQFF
j_call: TRBJ2-3; v_call: TRBV11-2; cdr3_aa: CASSHQPAGATLNTDTQYF
j_call: TRBJ2-5; v_call: TRBV13; cdr3_aa: CASSPAGRGQETQYF
j_call: TRBJ2-5; v_call: TRBV7-9; cdr3_aa: CASSQGLTQYF
j_call: TRBJ2-2; v_call: TRBV5-4; cdr3_aa: CASSLGQGIYTGELFF
j_call: TRBJ2-1; v_call: TRBV7-3; cdr3_aa: CASSFDSSAYNEQFF
j_call: TRBJ2-1; v_call: TRBV15; cdr3_aa: CATSRDRRGAYNEQFF
j_call: TRBJ1-1; v_call: TRBV9; cdr3_aa: CASSSRVGTGILRSEAFF
j_call: TRBJ2-5; v_call: TRBV7-6; cdr3_aa: CASWEPGGRETQYF
j_call: TRBJ2-3; v_call: TRBV6-6; cdr3_aa: CASSYPGTDTQYF
j_call: TRBJ2-1; v_call: TRBV7-6; cdr3_aa: CASSSSFGTWVQQFF
j_call: TRBJ2-7; v_call: TRBV27; cdr3_aa: CASSLKGPYEQYF
j_call: TRBJ2-3; v_call: TRBV6-2/TRBV6-3; cdr3_aa: CASSYPRGSLVTDTQYF
j_call: TRBJ2-3; v_call: TRBV20-1; cdr3_aa: CSASTWELAGGADTQYF
j_call: TRBJ1-1; v_call: TRBV5-6; cdr3_aa: CASSLARVRTEAFF
j_call: TRBJ2-5; v_call: TRBV6-5; cdr3_aa: CASSYVAGSPETQYF
j_call: TRBJ1-5; v_call: TRBV28; cdr3_aa: CASSELWSNQPQHF
j_call: TRBJ2-2; v_call: TRBV14; cdr3_aa: CASSQEKHRGGELFF
j_call: TRBJ2-1; v_call: TRBV2; cdr3_aa: CASNGGISYNEQFF
j_call: TRBJ1-1; v_call: TRBV7-8; cdr3_aa: CASSLPNRGYTEAFF
j_call: TRBJ1-2; v_call: TRBV6-6; cdr3_aa: CASSLGIPYGYTF
j_call: TRBJ2-7; v_call: TRBV2; cdr3_aa: CASSEPDTSYEQYF
j_call: TRBJ2-5; v_call: TRBV2; cdr3_aa: CASSGGSGGQETQYF
j_call: TRBJ2-7; v_call: TRBV27; cdr3_aa: CASSLQGGVYEQYF
j_call: TRBJ2-5; v_call: TRBV5-1; cdr3_aa: CASSSGQAEETQYF
j_call: TRBJ2-5; v_call: TRBV7-8; cdr3_aa: CASSPGTGGQGGF
j_call: TRBJ1-6; v_call: TRBV19; cdr3_aa: CASSIDPLASPLHF
j_call: TRBJ1-5; v_call: TRBV28; cdr3_aa: CASRAPRPGPGQPQHF
j_call: TRBJ1-1; v_call: TRBV7-6; cdr3_aa: CASSNMERTGGRNTEAFF
j_call: TRBJ2-2; v_call: TRBV19; cdr3_aa: CASRRYTNTGELFF
j_call: TRBJ1-3; v_call: TRBV28; cdr3_aa: CGSKQLISGNTIYF
j_call: TRBJ2-3; v_call: TRBV7-2; cdr3_aa: CASTLPVSGGATDTQYF